Here is one T cell receptor beta chain with its context. Study processing details: Reference gene primer amplification gave nucleated cell count estimates. Data came from immunoSEQ multiplex PCR; TCRdb stores just in-frame clones and leaves some out. V and J calls and clone size are as listed in that table; D and trimming were resolved from the DNA. The sample records tens of thousands of clones, 88% being singletons. This record comes from a study of blood T cell repertoires in COVID-19. Study-wide context: Acute-phase and convalescent COVID-19 samples originated in the United States, Italy and Spain. The analysed material was cDNA or gDNA that came from T cells, B-cell-depleted T cells, or PBMCs.

CDR1 is LNHNV, CDR2 YYDKDF, per germline (reference sequence). Losses at the gene ends were 4 bases for V and 7 bases for J; bases not matched to a gene: 12. There are 17 residues in the CDR3. This chain joins TRBV15 and TRBJ2-2; 10 nucleotides align to TRBD1. This receptor was taken from a man in his sixties with acute or convalescent COVID-19. Sequencing was done on a sample of peripheral blood. In nucleotides, the CDR3 is TGTGCCACCAGCAAACCCCGGGGACAGGGGCGTATCGGGGAGCTGTTTTTT. Its protein is CATSKPRGQGRIGELFF.